These 11 T cell receptor beta chains share one sample of origin, sequenced in a study of immune cell composition in non-small cell lung cancer. Measured with immunoSEQ multiplex PCR; TCRdb has only the in-frame clones, and not every one. This table holds roughly 8,100 clones, approximately 61% found once. Normal lung was taken at the farthest possible site, at least 3 cm from tumour. The sample comprised non-adjacent lung tissue. The receptor set was obtained from a human donor with non-small cell lung cancer.

The chain joins TRBV19 to TRBJ1-4; 8 nucleotides line up with TRBD1. This CDR3 is built from 15 residues. The V gene's germline CDR1 is LNHDA and CDR2 SQIVND (reference sequence). The V segment lost 5 bases and the J segment 6 bases; nucleotides outside the gene matches: 8. CDR3: CASSSSDREHEKLFF. CDR3 DNA: TGTGCCAGTAGTTCGTCGGACAGGGAGCATGAAAAACTGTTTTTT.

The V gene is TRBV5-1, the J gene TRBJ1-1; 7 bases align to TRBD1. The V segment lost 0 bases and the J segment 3 bases; nucleotides outside the gene matches: 2. The germline V gene encodes CDR1 SGHRS and CDR2 YFSETQ. This CDR3 spans 14 amino acids. CDR3 sequence (DNA): TGCGCCAGCAGCTTGGCAGGGGGTGACACTGAAGCTTTCTTT. This codes for CASSLAGGDTEAFF. The entire variable domain, with the rest obtained from reference TRBV5-1 and TRBJ1-1, is as follows: KAGVTQTPRYLIKTRGQQVTLSCSPISGHRSVSWYQQTPGQGLQFLFEYFSETQRNKGNFPGRFSGRQFSNSRSEMNVSTLELGDSALYLCASSLAGGDTEAFFGQGTRLTVV.

V is TRBV2 and J is TRBJ1-1; the D is unclear. In germline, CDR1 is SNHLY, CDR2 FYNNEI. V was cut by 2 bases and J by 5 bases, with 9 bases left in between. The CDR3 contains 13 residues. CDR3 protein: CASSELGRTEAFF. The CDR3 nucleotides read TGTGCCAGCAGTGAACTGGGGAGGACTGAAGCTTTCTTT. Variable domain in full (rest from reference TRBV2 and TRBJ1-1): EPEVTQTPSHQVTQMGQEVILRCVPISNHLYFYWYRQILGQKVEFLVSFYNNEISEKSEIFDDQFSVERPDGSNFTLKIRSTKLEDSAMYFCASSELGRTEAFFGQGTRLTVV.

This chain connects TRBV2 to TRBJ1-2; 7 bases align to TRBD1. Germline V CDR1 and CDR2: SNHLY, FYNNEI. The CDR3 totals 15 residues. J gave up 2 bases and V 3 bases, and 6 bases lay outside the gene matches. The CDR3 DNA follows: TGTGCCAGCAGTGACTACAGGGGTGAAAACTATGGCTACACCTTC. Its translation: CASSDYRGENYGYTF.

The chain employs TRBV18 and TRBJ1-2; 7 bases line up with TRBD1. Germline assignment: CDR1 KGHSH and CDR2 LQKENI. V dropped 6 bases and J dropped 4; count of bases not matched to a gene: 5. The CDR3 is 13 residues long. The CDR3 DNA follows: TGTGCCAGCTCCCGCGAGGGGGCCTATGGCTACACCTTC. Its translation: CASSREGAYGYTF.

This chain uses TRBV10-1 with TRBJ1-1; 7 nucleotides line up with TRBD1. CDR3 size: 15 residues. Germline V lookup: CDR1 WNHNN, CDR2 SYGVQD (reference sequence). Trimming took 2 bases from V and 1 from J; bases not matched to a gene: 4. Here the CDR3 DNA reads TGCGCCAGCAGTGAGCCCGGGACAGCGAACACTGAAGCTTTCTTT. As protein: CASSEPGTANTEAFF.

This chain connects TRBV7-8 to TRBJ1-4, with D possibly TRBD1 on 6 matching bases. Trimming pared 1 base from V and 10 bases from J, leaving 13 bases between. Germline CDR1 is SGHVS and CDR2 is FQNEAQ. CDR3 length equals 14 residues. The CDR3, as DNA: TGTGCCAGCAGCTTAGACGGGGGGCTGGTAAAACTGTTTTTT. It is translated as CASSLDGGLVKLFF.

The chain combines TRBV2 with TRBJ1-6, with 9 bases aligning to TRBD1. The CDR3 extends over 14 amino acids. Germline V gives CDR1 SNHLY, CDR2 FYNNEI. With V trimmed by 2 bases and J by 8 bases, 1 base remained unmatched. The CDR3 reads CASSETGGYSPLHF. The CDR3 nucleotides are TGTGCCAGCAGTGAAACAGGGGGCTATTCACCCCTCCACTTT.

This clone is large (0.1 to 1%) by share. The genes are TRBV5-4 and TRBJ2-5, with D maybe TRBD2 (6 bases). The CDR3 runs to 14 residues. Germline CDR1 SGHNT, CDR2 YYREEE (reference sequence). V was pared by 4 bases and J by 5 bases, with 15 bases between. The CDR3, as DNA: TGTGCCAGCAGCCGAAAAGACGGAGGGGAGACCCAGTACTTC. Translating it yields CASSRKDGGETQYF.

The chain employs TRBV7-2 and TRBJ1-6, with no clear D. The V gene's germline CDR1 is SGHTA and CDR2 FQGNSA. Trimming shortened V by 4 bases and J by 0 bases, and 10 bases separated the two germline ends. CDR3 length: 16 amino acids. CDR3 coding DNA: TGTGCCAGCAGCTACCAAGGGAGCTCCTATAATTCACCCCTCCACTTT. This codes for CASSYQGSSYNSPLHF.

This chain links TRBV4-1 with TRBJ2-5, with 7 bases that match TRBD2. Germline CDR1 MGHRA, CDR2 YSYEKL. The CDR3 totals 15 residues. V trimming: 1 base; J trimming: 2 bases; junction bases outside the gene matches: 4. DNA of the CDR3: TGCGCCAGCAGCCAAGGATCCGGGGGGCAAGAGACCCAGTACTTC. This sequence encodes CASSQGSGGQETQYF.